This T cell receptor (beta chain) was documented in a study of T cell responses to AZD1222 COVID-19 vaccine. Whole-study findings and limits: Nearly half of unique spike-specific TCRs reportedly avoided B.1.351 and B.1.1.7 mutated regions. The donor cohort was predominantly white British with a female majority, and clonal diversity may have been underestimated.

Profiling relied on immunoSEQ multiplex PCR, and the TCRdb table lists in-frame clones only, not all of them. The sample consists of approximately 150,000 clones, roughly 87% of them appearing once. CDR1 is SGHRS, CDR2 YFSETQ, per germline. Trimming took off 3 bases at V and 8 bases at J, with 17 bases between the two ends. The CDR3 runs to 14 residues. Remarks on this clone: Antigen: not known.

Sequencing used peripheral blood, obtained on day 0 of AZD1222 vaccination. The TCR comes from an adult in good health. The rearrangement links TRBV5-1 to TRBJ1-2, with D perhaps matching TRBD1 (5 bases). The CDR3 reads CASSSDLGEGGYTF. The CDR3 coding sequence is TGCGCCAGCAGCTCGGATTTGGGGGAAGGAGGCTACACCTTC.